The 27 T cell receptor beta chains reported below all come from one sample, sequenced in a study of vaccination and CD4 T cells after COVID-19. The antigens these receptors bind are not known. Treatment of the sample: roughly 10-day PBMC culture with coronavirus spike peptide pools or control peptides (ViraFEST assay). The Oncomine TCR Beta short-read assay generated sequence data from the DNA of cultured CD4+ T cells. TCRdb itself ran the PCR reads through MiXCR, one entry per CDR3 protein. This sample has some 10,000 distinct CDR3 sequences; roughly three fifths occur once, and the top ten carry roughly a sixth. The sample here was cultured CD4+ T cells from blood, taken after SARS-CoV-2 vaccination. The receptors originated from a human donor with COVID-19.

This chain joins TRBV6-2 or TRBV6-3 and TRBJ1-1; TRBD1 agrees at 8 bases. Trimming at V came to 4 bases and at J to 4 bases, leaving 8 bases not matched to a gene. Per the germline V gene, CDR1 is MNHEY and CDR2 is SVGEGT. This CDR3 region has 15 residues. The DNA for the CDR3 is TGTGCCAGCAGTTCTCAAAGGGACAGGTTCACTGAAGCTTTCTTT. Its translation is CASSSQRDRFTEAFF.

The rearrangement joins TRBV7-2 to TRBJ2-4, with 7 positions matching TRBD1. Germline CDR1 SGHTA, CDR2 FQGNSA. CDR3 length: 16 residues. J was trimmed by 1 base and V by 5 bases; bases with no gene match: 8. The CDR3 coding sequence is TGTGCCAGCAGCCCCGCAGGGGGTGGGGCCAAAAACATTCAGTACTTC. Amino acid sequence: CASSPAGGGAKNIQYF. Combining the CDR3 with reference TRBV7-2 and TRBJ2-4 gives the whole variable domain GAGVSQSPSNKVTEKGKDVELRCDPISGHTALYWYRQSLGQGLEFLIYFQGNSAPDKSGLPSDRFSAERTGGSVSTLTIQRTQQEDSAVYLCASSPAGGGAKNIQYFGAGTRLSVL.

This chain uses TRBV20-1 with TRBJ1-5, with 8 nucleotides matching TRBD1. J was trimmed by 2 bases and V by 3 bases; bases with no gene match: 3. Per the germline V gene, CDR1 is DFQATT and CDR2 is SNEGSKA (reference sequence). This CDR3 region has 14 residues. This CDR3 reads CSASPQGGNQPQHF. DNA of the CDR3: TGCAGTGCTAGTCCACAGGGGGGCAATCAGCCCCAGCATTTT.

This clonotype was counted a few times. The chain links TRBV6-2 or TRBV6-3 to TRBJ1-2, with 9 bases identical to TRBD1. Losses at the gene ends were 5 bases for V and 0 bases for J; bases not matched to a gene: 1. The V gene's germline CDR1 is MNHEY and CDR2 SVGEGT. The CDR3 sequence is 14 residues long. CDR3 DNA: TGTGCCAGCAGTCGACAGGGGGCTAACTATGGCTACACCTTC. Its translation: CASSRQGANYGYTF.

The chain combines TRBV20-1 with TRBJ2-3, with D perhaps matching TRBD2 (6 bases). The CDR3 is 16 amino acids. Trimming shortened V by 6 bases and J by 0 bases, and 19 bases separated the two germline ends. In germline, CDR1 is DFQATT, CDR2 SNEGSKA (reference sequence). The CDR3 sequence: CSALTGGTSSTDTQYF. In DNA, the CDR3 is TGCAGTGCCCTCACCGGGGGTACGTCTAGCACAGATACGCAGTATTTT.

V is TRBV12-3 or TRBV12-4 and J is TRBJ1-1; D remains ambiguous. The germline V and J ends were trimmed by 0 bases and 5 bases, with 16 bases remaining between them. The CDR3 extends over 16 amino acids. The CDR3 bases are TGTGCCAGCAGTTTAGCGCGGACGGACTTGGGGACTGAAGCTTTCTTT. It encodes CASSLARTDLGTEAFF.

The genes are TRBV20-1 and TRBJ2-3; D may be TRBD1 or TRBD2 (6 bases each). The ends were cut back, 6 bases at V and 0 bases at J, with 16 bases in the middle. Looked up from germline, CDR1 is DFQATT and CDR2 is SNEGSKA (reference sequence). CDR3 length: 15 amino acids. CDR3 region: CSAPHAGQSTDTQYF. The CDR3 region has the DNA TGCAGTGCCCCGCATGCGGGACAAAGCACAGATACGCAGTATTTT.

The chain employs TRBV20-1 and TRBJ1-2; 10 positions match TRBD1. The CDR3 has 16 amino acids. V dropped 2 bases and J dropped 8; count of bases not matched to a gene: 14. The germline V gene encodes CDR1 DFQATT and CDR2 SNEGSKA (reference sequence). The DNA for the CDR3 is TGCAGTGCTAGACCTTTCGACAGGGGGCCAAAGGAAGGCTACACCTTC. Residues: CSARPFDRGPKEGYTF.

This clonotype has just one count. The chain uses TRBV6-5 and TRBJ1-2; 9 nucleotides line up with TRBD1. Germline V CDR1 and CDR2: MNHEY, SVGAGI. V was clipped by 0 bases and J by 7 bases; unmatched bases: 6. The CDR3 is 15 amino acids. This chain's CDR3 is CASSYSGQGQGGYTF. CDR3 nucleotides: TGTGCCAGCAGTTACTCCGGACAGGGGCAGGGTGGCTACACCTTC.

This clonotype has only a few counts. The chain is built from TRBV19 and TRBJ2-2; 11 nucleotides line up with TRBD1. The V gene's germline CDR1 is LNHDA and CDR2 SQIVND (reference sequence). The length of the CDR3 is 15 residues. V lost 7 bases, J lost 7 bases, and 8 bases stayed unmatched. Here the CDR3 reads CASIGDRGYDGELFF. The DNA for the CDR3 is TGTGCCAGTATTGGGGACAGGGGGTATGACGGGGAGCTGTTTTTT.

The chain uses TRBV15 and TRBJ2-5, with D uncertain. The CDR3 sequence is 12 residues long. CDR1 LNHNV and CDR2 YYDKDF come from the germline V gene (reference sequence). Trimming left V 3 bases short and J 5 bases short, with 7 bases between. CDR3 bases: TGTGCCACCAGCAGGGAATTGGAGACCCAGTACTTC. It yields the protein CATSRELETQYF.

V gene TRBV6-1 combines with J gene TRBJ2-7; D remains ambiguous. The CDR3 runs 13 residues. The germline CDR1 and CDR2 sequences are MNHNS and SASEGT. The V end was cut by 6 bases, the J end by 2 bases, with 11 bases between. CDR3 sequence reads: CASSSRRTYEQYF. The CDR3 DNA reads TGTGCCAGCAGCTCACGTAGAACCTACGAGCAGTACTTC.

The chain uses TRBV27 and TRBJ2-7; TRBD1 agrees at 7 bases. V trimming: 6 bases; J trimming: 3 bases; junction bases outside the gene matches: 5. The CDR3 is made up of 13 amino acids. Germline CDR1 reads MNHEY; CDR2 reads SMNVEV (reference sequence). CDR3 loop: CASRPQGVYEQYF. The CDR3 coding sequence is TGTGCCAGCAGACCCCAGGGGGTCTACGAGCAGTACTTC.

This clonotype showed up just a few times. V usage is TRBV28 and J usage is TRBJ1-2; D uncertain. Per the germline V gene, CDR1 is MDHEN and CDR2 is SYDVKM. The CDR3 covers 15 residues. V was shortened by 3 bases and J by 8 bases, with 19 bases between the two germline ends. The CDR3, as DNA: TGTGCCAGCAGTTTTAGGAACCGGGGAGGGAAGGGCTACACCTTC. Its protein product is CASSFRNRGGKGYTF.

The chain combines TRBV7-2 with TRBJ2-4; D ambiguous. Germline CDR1 is SGHTA and CDR2 is FQGNSA. With 3 bases removed from V and 5 bases from J, the gap between germline ends came to 8 bases. CDR3 size: 13 residues. CDR3 protein: CASSFDHQNIQYF. The CDR3 DNA sequence: TGTGCCAGCAGCTTTGACCACCAAAACATTCAGTACTTC.

The chain couples TRBV20-1 to TRBJ1-5; 7 nucleotides line up with TRBD1. This CDR3 comprises 14 residues. Trimming removed 3 bases from V and 1 base from J; junction bases left unmatched: 3. Germline CDR1 reads DFQATT; CDR2 reads SNEGSKA (reference sequence). The CDR3 sequence: CSASPRGSNQPQHF. CDR3 coding DNA: TGCAGTGCTAGTCCCAGGGGGAGCAATCAGCCCCAGCATTTT.

This CDR3 reads CASSLATGYPYEQYF. DNA of the CDR3: TGTGCCAGCAGTTTAGCGACAGGATACCCCTACGAGCAGTACTTC. The chain is built from TRBV12-3 or TRBV12-4 and TRBJ2-7; a possible D gene is TRBD1 (6 bases). The CDR3 totals 15 residues. V lost 0 bases and J 2 bases, leaving 11 bases between the germline ends.

V is TRBV9 and J is TRBJ2-5, with 8 bases matching TRBD2. J gave up 3 bases and V 4 bases, and 11 bases lay outside the gene matches. There are 16 residues in the CDR3. Per germline, CDR1 SGDLS and CDR2 YYNGEE. CDR3 in amino acids: CASSPPPGGAKETQYF. The CDR3 DNA reads TGTGCCAGCAGCCCGCCCCCCGGGGGGGCCAAAGAGACCCAGTACTTC.

This chain connects TRBV6-1 to TRBJ2-7; TRBD1 might be the D (6 bases). From germline, CDR1 is MNHNS and CDR2 SASEGT. The V and J ends lost 1 base and 2 bases respectively, with 9 bases between them. The CDR3 runs to 14 residues. CDR3 nucleotides: TGTGCCAGCAGTGAAGTGACAGGAGCCTACGAGCAGTACTTC. Protein sequence: CASSEVTGAYEQYF.

V is TRBV20-1 and J is TRBJ1-3; 7 nucleotides line up with TRBD1. The trim removed 6 bases at V and 0 bases at J, leaving 5 bases unmatched. Germline loops: CDR1 DFQATT, CDR2 SNEGSKA (reference sequence). This CDR3 has 14 amino acids. CDR3 amino acids: CSAPTGSSGNTIYF. The CDR3 region has the DNA TGCAGTGCCCCGACAGGGTCCTCTGGAAACACCATATATTTT.

The chain couples TRBV7-2 to TRBJ2-3, with D possibly being TRBD1 (5 bases). Trimming pared 5 bases from V and 1 base from J, leaving 13 bases between. The germline CDR1 and CDR2 sequences are SGHTA and FQGNSA. The CDR3 totals 15 residues. The CDR3 loop is CASSPDSLGTDTQYF. The CDR3 nucleotides read TGTGCCAGCAGCCCTGACAGTTTGGGCACAGATACGCAGTATTTT.

The chain employs TRBV20-1 and TRBJ2-1, with 7 positions matching TRBD1. Germline loops: CDR1 DFQATT, CDR2 SNEGSKA (reference sequence). The CDR3 has 14 amino acids. With V trimmed by 3 bases and J by 0 bases, 2 bases remained unmatched. The CDR3 loop is CSASGQDSYNEQFF. CDR3 nucleotides: TGCAGTGCTAGCGGACAGGACTCCTACAATGAGCAGTTCTTC.

The V and J genes are TRBV15 and TRBJ2-2; 8 bases line up with TRBD1. This CDR3 region has 16 residues. Looked up from germline, CDR1 is LNHNV and CDR2 is YYDKDF (reference sequence). V was pared by 4 bases and J by 0 bases, with 4 bases of the junction left unmatched. Here the CDR3 reads CATSTWTGTNTGELFF. Here the CDR3 DNA reads TGTGCCACCAGCACCTGGACAGGGACGAACACCGGGGAGCTGTTTTTT.

V and J are TRBV27 and TRBJ2-3; 10 bases are shared with TRBD1. Germline V lookup: CDR1 MNHEY, CDR2 SMNVEV (reference sequence). Trimming took 7 bases from V and 0 from J; bases not matched to a gene: 19. CDR3 length: 20 residues. CDR3 residues: CASNTLTGTGVGTSTDTQYF. The CDR3 bases are TGTGCCAGCAACACCTTGACCGGGACAGGGGTGGGGACTAGCACAGATACGCAGTATTTT.

The table lists this clonotype with a few counts. J is TRBJ1-1 and V is TRBV25-1; the match to TRBD1 covers 8 bases. This CDR3 comprises 13 residues. Losses at the gene ends were 8 bases for V and 5 bases for J; bases not matched to a gene: 7. Per germline, CDR1 MGHDK and CDR2 SYGVNS. The CDR3 sequence: CASSRTGLTEAFF. CDR3 sequence (DNA): TGTGCCAGCTCCCGGACAGGGTTGACTGAAGCTTTCTTT.

The chain couples TRBV21-1 to TRBJ1-5; the table's D call, TRBD1, has no DNA check behind it. TRBV21-1 represents a pseudogene. The CDR3 extends over 17 amino acids. CDR3 bases: TGTGCCAGCCGAAATTCCCATCGGGGACGGGGCAATCAGCCCCAGCATTTT. Protein sequence: CASRNSHRGRGNQPQHF.

The chain is built from TRBV6-1 and TRBJ1-1, with 8 bases identical to TRBD1. Germline V gene lookup returns CDR1 MNHNS and CDR2 SASEGT. The CDR3 has 14 amino acids. V trimming: 4 bases; J trimming: 3 bases; junction bases outside the gene matches: 4. The CDR3 coding sequence is TGTGCCAGCAGTGGACAGGGGCCGGACACTGAAGCTTTCTTT. As protein: CASSGQGPDTEAFF.